Sequencing of this T cell receptor beta chain was carried out in a study of blood T cell repertoires in COVID-19. Germline V gene data show CDR1 as KGHSY and CDR2 as FQNENV. Unmatched junction bases numbered 10, after V lost 3 bases and J lost 5 bases. The CDR3 has 16 amino acids. Some clones are missing from TCRdb's copy, which holds only in-frame ones; the method was immunoSEQ multiplex PCR. The sample shows some 120,000 clones, around 80% of them seen only once. This TCR was sampled from a human donor in a cohort sampled during active COVID-19. Sequencing was performed on peripheral blood. This chain connects TRBV16 to TRBJ2-1, with TRBD2 matching 7 bases. In DNA, the CDR3 is TGTGCCAGCAGCCACGGGGCGGGGGTGCCCGACAATGAGCAGTTCTTC. This gives the protein CASSHGAGVPDNEQFF.